The source of this T cell receptor beta chain is a study of T cell responses to AZD1222 COVID-19 vaccine (TCRdb year 2021). As for the study more broadly: A total of 233 trial participants underwent TCR sequencing, of whom around 200 received two doses of AZD1222 and about 26 received two doses of the MenACWY control vaccine. Enrollment into the trials was organized by age into subgroups of 18-55, 56-69 and 70-plus years, and those subgroups contained roughly 150, 30 and 60 TCR-sequenced participants, respectively. The paper as a whole reports these results and caveats: Epitopes outside the regions mutated in the B.1.351 and B.1.1.7 variants were reportedly recognized by nearly half of the unique spike-specific TCRs. The 56-69-year group was small, and its depth increase did not reach significance, likely because of low power. Vaccine-associated CD4 TCRs spanned the whole spike protein, with dominant responses in regions 160-218 and 743-854. No day 14 peak-response samples were available, so repertoires were characterized only after the peak T cell response. Participants were mostly white British, with more females than males. The authors suggested clonal diversity may have been underestimated. Spike-specific TCR breadth and depth rose significantly after two AZD1222 doses compared with day 0 and with MenACWY recipients. Conclusions about previously exposed vaccinees were limited because only a handful of AZD1222 recipients were SARS-CoV-2 seropositive at baseline.

In the paper's terms, the time point label means: about 28 days (+/-7) after the second vaccine dose. Because spike-specific TCR depth and breadth did not differ between the two schedules, AZD1222 recipients who got a second dose at roughly 4 weeks were pooled with those who got a second dose at roughly 12 weeks. The vaccinee samples were drawn from two UK trials, COV001 and COV002, one of which was a single-blind randomized controlled phase 2/3 trial testing AZD1222 (ChAdOx1 nCoV-19) in healthy adults. Trial participant PBMC samples were collected at day 0 and day 28 after the second dose for TCRbeta chain sequencing. About this clone: The antigen it binds to is not known. Base qualities were left out, and no much larger clone turns up one base away.

The CDR3 regions of human TCRbeta chains were analyzed by immunosequencing. Regarding the original processing steps: TCRs in the repertoires were matched against a reference library of SARS-CoV-2-specific TCRs that had been generated with the MIRA antigen-specificity platform. Breadth was defined as the fraction of unique TCRs that were SARS-CoV-2-associated, and depth was defined as the fraction of total T cells that were SARS-CoV-2-associated. Using the MIRA data, each spike-specific TCR was mapped to the spike region that the TCR reacts to and placed in a CD4 or CD8 class. Log10-transformed breadth and depth values were compared by one-way ANOVA with Sidak's multiple comparisons tests. The immuneACCESS repertoire file appears here via TCRdb, limited to in-frame rearrangements. These files lack a portion of the clones; in checked studies, under half of the deficit traces to unresolved V genes, and the cause of the others is not known. That table supplies the V and J calls and clone size; D and trimming were determined from the DNA. The sample table records about 140,000 clones; more than 75% of these occur just once. In total, the top ten clones hold about 3% of the sample.

V was cut back by 7 bases and J by 9 bases, leaving a gap of 13 bases between them. CDR1 and CDR2 are drawn from the germline V gene: MDHEN, SYDVKM. There are 12 amino acids in the CDR3, from cysteine to phenylalanine inclusive. The only DNA kept is the CDR3, 36 bases in frame from the first base. This chain joins TRBV28 to TRBJ2-1; the D segment cannot be called with confidence. This sequence was found in an adult who received the AZD1222 COVID-19 vaccine. Source: peripheral blood, taken 28 days after the second AZD1222 dose. CDR3 loop: CASTPASGEQFF. The DNA sequence is TGTGCCAGCACCCCTGCTTCCGGTGAGCAGTTCTTC.